Presented here are 26 T cell receptor beta chains from one specimen sequenced in a study of blood T cell repertoires in COVID-19. The method was immunoSEQ multiplex PCR; TCRdb's version includes in-frame clones alone and lacks a portion of them. Here the sample spans 110,000 or so clones, approximately 87% being singletons. The sequenced sample was peripheral blood. These TCRs come from a woman aged 45-65 years with acute or convalescent COVID-19.

V usage is TRBV24-1 and J usage is TRBJ1-2; TRBD1 agrees at 9 bases. The length of the CDR3 is 17 residues. V lost 4 bases to trimming and J lost 0 bases; unmatched junction nucleotides: 8. Looked up from germline, CDR1 is KGHDR and CDR2 is SFDVKD. The CDR3 sequence is CATSDTTGGDANYGYTF. CDR3 sequence (DNA): TGTGCCACCAGTGACACGACAGGGGGTGATGCTAACTATGGCTACACCTTC.

This clone occurred once. The chain employs TRBV12-1 and TRBJ1-3; TRBD1 was called by the table and not checked on the DNA. TRBV12-1 represents a pseudogene. CDR3 size: 17 residues. In DNA form, the CDR3 reads TGTGCCAGCAGCTCACCGGGACAGGGACCTTTTGGAAACACCATATATTTT. Amino acids: CASSSPGQGPFGNTIYF.

V is TRBV10-3 and J is TRBJ1-6; the match to TRBD1 covers 11 bases. This CDR3 comprises 18 residues. V lost 0 bases to trimming and J lost 7 bases; unmatched junction nucleotides: 8. Germline CDR1 ENHRY, CDR2 SYGVKD. CDR3 amino acids: CAISESSRTGGRNSPLHF. DNA of the CDR3: TGTGCCATCAGTGAGTCCTCCCGGACAGGGGGCAGGAATTCACCCCTCCACTTT.

This clone was seen once. The V and J genes are TRBV5-4 and TRBJ1-1; 7 nucleotides match TRBD1. CDR1 and CDR2 from the germline V gene are SGHNT and YYREEE (reference sequence). Unmatched junction bases numbered 3, after V lost 1 base and J lost 3 bases. This CDR3 is built from 14 residues. In nucleotides, the CDR3 is TGTGCCAGCAGCTTGAGGCAGGGGGACACTGAAGCTTTCTTT. Its translation: CASSLRQGDTEAFF.

The CDR3 sequence: CASSQSPGNQPQHF. CDR3 DNA sequence: TGTGCCAGCAGCCAATCTCCCGGGAATCAGCCCCAGCATTTT. The gene calls are TRBV16 and TRBJ1-5; no clear D gene. Germline V lookup: CDR1 KGHSY, CDR2 FQNENV. The length of the CDR3 is 14 residues. The germline V and J ends were trimmed by 0 bases and 4 bases, with 7 bases remaining between them. Filled out from reference TRBV16 and TRBJ1-5, the complete variable domain reads GEEVAQTPKHLVRGEGQKAKLYCAPIKGHSYVFWYQQVLKNEFKFLISFQNENVFDETGMPKERFSAKCLPNSPCSLEIQATKLEDSAVYFCASSQSPGNQPQHFGDGTRLSIL.

This clone came up a few times. This chain connects TRBV6-5 to TRBJ1-5; a weak D match, TRBD1 (5 bases). V was pared by 5 bases and J by 3 bases, with 11 bases between. Per the germline V gene, CDR1 is MNHEY and CDR2 is SVGAGI. The CDR3 length is 14 residues. The CDR3 bases are TGTGCCAGCAGTACCGACAGCTACAATCAGCCCCAGCATTTT. It specifies CASSTDSYNQPQHF.

As DNA, the CDR3 is TGTGCCAGCAGCCCCGTGTCGGGGTCGATTCAAGGCTACACCTTC. Translating it yields CASSPVSGSIQGYTF. The gene calls are TRBV7-6 and TRBJ1-2; D uncertain. This CDR3 contains 15 residues. The V end lost 5 bases, the J end lost 8 bases, and 21 bases lay between the germline ends. In germline, CDR1 is SGHVS, CDR2 FNYEAQ. The entire variable domain, with the rest obtained from reference TRBV7-6 and TRBJ1-2, is as follows: GAGVSQSPRYKVTKRGQDVALRCDPISGHVSLYWYRQALGQGPEFLTYFNYEAQQDKSGLPNDRFSAERPEGSISTLTIQRTEQRDSAMYRCASSPVSGSIQGYTFGSGTRLTVV.

This sequence joins TRBV9 and TRBJ1-1; TRBD1 is a possible D gene (6 bases). Between the trimmed V and J ends, which lost 4 bases and 0 bases, there was a span of 13 bases. This CDR3 spans 15 amino acids. Germline V gene lookup returns CDR1 SGDLS and CDR2 YYNGEE. CDR3 nucleotides: TGTGCCAGCAGCTCCATCAGGGGTGTGAACACTGAAGCTTTCTTT. Its translation is CASSSIRGVNTEAFF.

The rearrangement uses TRBV10-3 and TRBJ1-4; perhaps TRBD1 as D (6 bases). CDR3 size: 14 residues. Trimming removed 2 bases from V and 7 bases from J, with 11 bases in between. Germline V CDR1 and CDR2: ENHRY, SYGVKD. As DNA, the CDR3 is TGTGCCATCAGTGAGAGGGGGACGGGTGAAAAACTGTTTTTT. It encodes CAISERGTGEKLFF.

The chain uses TRBV4-1 and TRBJ2-7, with TRBD2 matching 7 bases. CDR3 size: 15 residues. V was pared by 4 bases and J by 2 bases, with 8 bases of the junction left unmatched. Germline lookup yields CDR1 MGHRA and CDR2 YSYEKL. The CDR3 sequence is CASSRTSEEPYEQYF. The CDR3 nucleotides read TGCGCCAGCAGCCGAACTAGCGAGGAGCCCTACGAGCAGTACTTC.

V and J are TRBV10-3 and TRBJ1-5; no firm D call. V shed 4 bases and J shed 8 bases, with 12 bases lying between them. CDR3 size: 13 residues. Germline values: CDR1 ENHRY, CDR2 SYGVKD. The CDR3 DNA reads TGTGCCATCAGTGCCGCAGCGAGAGAGCCCCAGCATTTT. Amino acid sequence: CAISAAAREPQHF.

The chain employs TRBV6-5 and TRBJ2-5; 8 bases map to TRBD1. The junction had 5 bases not matched to a gene; V was cut back by 0 bases and J by 5 bases. This CDR3 has 15 residues. Germline CDR1 reads MNHEY; CDR2 reads SVGAGI. The DNA for the CDR3 is TGTGCCAGCAGTTACTCGCAGGGGGCAGGGGAGACCCAGTACTTC. Amino acids: CASSYSQGAGETQYF.

This clone was detected a few times. CDR3 residues: CASSPSAGFVDEQYF. The CDR3 DNA reads as TGTGCCAGCAGCCCCAGTGCAGGGTTCGTCGACGAGCAGTACTTC. The chain recombines TRBV9 with TRBJ2-7, with a possible D match to TRBD1 (5 bases). V lost 4 bases and J 5 bases, leaving 19 bases between the germline ends. The CDR3 runs to 15 residues. Germline V CDR1 and CDR2: SGDLS, YYNGEE.

This chain connects TRBV7-9 to TRBJ1-5; 7 bases match TRBD1. The junction had 8 bases not matched to a gene; V was cut back by 4 bases and J by 2 bases. This CDR3 comprises 16 residues. Germline V CDR1 and CDR2: SEHNR, FQNEAQ (reference sequence). The DNA of the CDR3 is TGTGCCAGCAGCTCGGTACAGGGGTGGGGCAATCAGCCCCAGCATTTT. Residues: CASSSVQGWGNQPQHF.

Of note for this clone: Since the CDR3 does not end with the conserved phenylalanine or tryptophan, this likely comes from a read error. It is unclear where the CDR3 begins or ends on the DNA, so no DNA is shown, and the CDR3 is as TCRdb lists it. J is TRBJ1-4 and V is TRBV20-1. The CDR3 extends over 13 residues, inclusive of both ends. CDR1 is DFQATT and CDR2 is SNEGSKA in the germline V gene (reference sequence). CDR3 amino acids: CSASTPVTGELSL.

The chain is built from TRBV7-6 and TRBJ1-2, with TRBD1 matching over 7 bases. J lost 7 bases, V lost 5 bases, and 19 bases had no gene match. Germline assignment: CDR1 SGHVS and CDR2 FNYEAQ. The CDR3 is 17 amino acids. This CDR3 is CASSPEEDRPAQVGYTF. Written as DNA, the CDR3 is TGTGCCAGCAGCCCGGAGGAGGACAGGCCTGCCCAGGTTGGCTACACCTTC.

This chain uses TRBV5-1 with TRBJ1-6, with D maybe TRBD1 (5 bases). V lost 4 bases, J lost 7 bases, and 21 bases lay in between. The germline gives CDR1 SGHRS, CDR2 YFSETQ. The CDR3 sequence is 17 residues long. CDR3 bases: TGCGCCAGCAGCCCGGGACTGGGCTCCGTCGGAAATTCACCCCTCCACTTT. It yields the protein CASSPGLGSVGNSPLHF.

This clone was seen a few times. This chain uses TRBV11-3 with TRBJ2-7; TRBD1 might be the D (6 bases). CDR3 length: 14 residues. The V gene lost 5 bases and the J gene lost 7 bases, with 18 bases spanning the gap. The germline gives CDR1 SGHNT, CDR2 YENEEA. In DNA form, the CDR3 reads TGTGCCAGCAGCCCGGCAGGGGTCTGGGGGGAGCAGTACTTC. It yields the protein CASSPAGVWGEQYF. The whole variable domain, remainder taken from reference TRBV11-3 and TRBJ2-7, is EAGVVQSPRYKIIEKKQPVAFWCNPISGHNTLYWYLQNLGQGPELLIRYENEEAVDDSQLPKDRFSAERLKGVDSTLKIQPAELGDSAVYLCASSPAGVWGEQYFGPGTRLTVT.

The chain employs TRBV2 and TRBJ1-1; 8 bases line up with TRBD1. Germline CDR1 and CDR2: SNHLY and FYNNEI. The length of the CDR3 is 14 residues. The junction had 7 bases not matched to a gene; V was cut back by 6 bases and J by 4 bases. The CDR3 DNA reads as TGTGCCAGCAGGGACAGGGAAGGAATCACTGAAGCTTTCTTT. It specifies CASRDREGITEAFF.

This chain connects TRBV7-9 to TRBJ2-2, with a tentative D call TRBD2 (6 bases). CDR1 is SEHNR, CDR2 FQNEAQ, per germline (reference sequence). Trimming took 5 bases from V and 7 from J, leaving 14 bases between them. This CDR3 has 14 residues. The CDR3 loop reads CASSPSDGYGELFF. The CDR3 DNA sequence: TGTGCCAGCAGCCCTAGCGATGGCTACGGGGAGCTGTTTTTT. The full variable domain, with the rest looked up from reference TRBV7-9 and TRBJ2-2, is DTGVSQNPRHKITKRGQNVTFRCDPISEHNRLYWYRQTLGQGPEFLTYFQNEAQLEKSRLLSDRFSAERPKGSFSTLEIQRTEQGDSAMYLCASSPSDGYGELFFGEGSRLTVL.

The V gene is TRBV9, the J gene TRBJ1-2, with D tentatively TRBD1 (5 bases). Trimming stripped 2 bases from V and 1 base from J, with 12 bases between. There are 15 residues in the CDR3. Germline V gene data show CDR1 as SGDLS and CDR2 as YYNGEE. Here the CDR3 DNA reads TGTGCCAGCAGCGTTTTAGGGAGGGGTAACTATGGCTACACCTTC. This encodes CASSVLGRGNYGYTF. The whole variable domain, remainder taken from reference TRBV9 and TRBJ1-2, is DSGVTQTPKHLITATGQRVTLRCSPRSGDLSVYWYQQSLDQGLQFLIQYYNGEERAKGNILERFSAQQFPDLHSELNLSSLELGDSALYFCASSVLGRGNYGYTFGSGTRLTVV.

This clone was seen more than once but under ten times. The rearrangement uses TRBV4-3 and TRBJ2-1, with a possible D match to TRBD2 (6 bases). The CDR3 is made up of 16 amino acids. Between the trimmed V and J ends, which lost 0 bases and 5 bases, there was a span of 14 bases. Germline values: CDR1 LGHNA, CDR2 YSLEER. DNA of the CDR3: TGCGCCAGCAGCCAAGATGTGTCAGGGAGGAACAATGAGCAGTTCTTC. Protein sequence: CASSQDVSGRNNEQFF.

As DNA, the CDR3 is TGTGCCAGCAGCCAAGAAGGAGTAGCGGCCTACAATGAGCAGTTCTTC. This encodes CASSQEGVAAYNEQFF. V usage is TRBV3-1 (or the pseudogene TRBV3-2) and J usage is TRBJ2-1; a possible D gene is TRBD2 (6 bases). Trimming stripped 0 bases from V and 2 bases from J, with 11 bases between. The germline V gene encodes CDR1 LGHDT and CDR2 YNNKEL (reference sequence). The CDR3 consists of 16 residues.

This clone was counted only a few times. CDR3 residues: CASSEVGAERYYNEQFF. The CDR3 DNA sequence: TGTGCCAGCAGCGAGGTGGGAGCGGAGAGGTACTACAATGAGCAGTTCTTC. The chain joins TRBV5-6 to TRBJ2-1; weak D call: TRBD2 (5 bases). CDR1 SGHDT and CDR2 YYEEEE come from the germline V gene. Trimming shortened V by 4 bases and J by 3 bases, and 20 bases separated the two germline ends. The CDR3 is made up of 17 amino acids.

CDR3 protein: CASSQGTGSEQYF. The CDR3 coding sequence is TGTGCCAGCAGCCAAGGGACAGGGTCCGAGCAGTACTTC. The genes are TRBV7-3 and TRBJ2-7, with 9 positions matching TRBD1. Germline V gene data show CDR1 as SGHTA and CDR2 as FQGTGA. This CDR3 comprises 13 residues. The V gene end was trimmed by 5 bases and the J gene end by 6 bases; junction bases not matched to a gene: 5.

The gene calls are TRBV11-3 and TRBJ2-3; unclear D gene. This CDR3 is built from 15 residues. Trimming removed 5 bases at V and 1 base at J, with 13 bases between. CDR1 is SGHNT and CDR2 is YENEEA in the germline V gene. CDR3 DNA sequence: TGTGCCAGCAGCCCCACCCTGCCAGGCACAGATACGCAGTATTTT. This gives the protein CASSPTLPGTDTQYF.